Presented here are 20 T cell receptor beta chains from one specimen sequenced in a study of blood T cells in healthy people across ages. Together with a sample-barcoded 5' primer, a J-beta primer mix was included in a second PCR lasting about 6 to 11 cycles. Using its own MiXCR run on the 5' RACE reads, TCRdb lists one record per CDR3 protein. The sample shows hundreds of thousands of distinct CDR3 sequences, around 21% of them seen only once. Sequencing was carried out using blood. These TCRs come from a man between 65 and 85 years old in good health.

The sample holds one count of this clonotype. The gene calls are TRBV29-1 and TRBJ2-3, with D uncertain. The CDR3 runs 10 residues. CDR1 is SQVTM, CDR2 ANQGSEA, per germline. Between the trimmed V and J ends, which lost 7 bases and 1 base, there was a span of 3 bases. The CDR3 spells CSDGTDTQYF. The CDR3 coding sequence is TGCAGCGACGGCACAGATACGCAGTATTTT.

This clonotype has ten or more counts. The genes are TRBV7-2 and TRBJ2-3; 8 nucleotides match TRBD2. J was trimmed by 0 bases and V by 4 bases; bases with no gene match: 6. The CDR3 sequence is 16 residues long. Germline V gene data show CDR1 as SGHTA and CDR2 as FQGNSA. The CDR3 reads CASSSGLAHSTDTQYF. The DNA for the CDR3 is TGTGCCAGCAGCTCAGGACTAGCCCATAGCACAGATACGCAGTATTTT.

This clonotype occurred a few times. The CDR3, as DNA: TGTGCCAGCAGCCAAGATGGGACAAATCGAGCCAAAAACATTCAGTACTTC. It translates to CASSQDGTNRAKNIQYF. The rearrangement links TRBV3-1 to TRBJ2-4, with D maybe TRBD1 (6 bases). Trimming removed 0 bases at V and 0 bases at J, with 12 bases between. The germline CDR1 and CDR2 sequences are LGHDT and YNNKEL (reference sequence). This CDR3 comprises 17 residues.

This clonotype appeared a single time. The genes are TRBV20-1 and TRBJ2-1; 13 bases agree with TRBD2. Germline V gene data show CDR1 as DFQATT and CDR2 as SNEGSKA (reference sequence). This CDR3 contains 15 residues. After removal of 6 bases from V and 6 bases from J, the junction contained 8 bases not matched to a gene. Here the CDR3 reads CSALKLAGGPNEQFF. The CDR3 nucleotides read TGCAGTGCCCTGAAACTAGCGGGGGGGCCCAATGAGCAGTTCTTC.

This clonotype has at least ten counts. The genes are TRBV20-1 and TRBJ2-1; 9 nucleotides line up with TRBD2. V dropped 8 bases and J dropped 2; count of bases not matched to a gene: 10. The CDR3 runs to 15 residues. Germline V gene sequence: CDR1 DFQATT, CDR2 SNEGSKA (reference sequence). The CDR3 DNA is TGCAGTCCCCGAGGTGGCGGGAGGGCCTACAATGAGCAGTTCTTC. Its translation: CSPRGGGRAYNEQFF.

The chain carries TRBV29-1 and TRBJ1-4; D is uncertain. CDR3 length equals 11 residues. Germline V gene data show CDR1 as SQVTM and CDR2 as ANQGSEA. V shed 3 bases and J shed 6 bases, with 5 bases lying between them. CDR3 coding DNA: TGCAGCGTTGACCGGCATGAAAAACTGTTTTTT. Amino acids: CSVDRHEKLFF.

A single count supports this clonotype. A read error may be the cause here, since a much bigger clone is one base away. This sequence joins TRBV9 and TRBJ2-5; D is possibly TRBD2 (5 bases). In germline, CDR1 is SGDLS, CDR2 YYNGEE. Trimming removed 10 bases at V and 3 bases at J, with 10 bases between. This CDR3 spans 11 amino acids. CDR3 in DNA: TGTGCCTGCACGAGGGAAGAGACCCAGTACTTC. Translated: CACTREETQYF.

This clonotype was recorded only once. The genes are TRBV5-1 and TRBJ2-5; D uncertain. Matching the DNA end better, TRBJ2-1 makes the J call doubtful. The CDR3 spans 13 residues. Germline V CDR1 and CDR2: SGHRS, YFSETQ. The CDR3 coding sequence is TGCGCCAGCAGCCGAGACGACCTTGGTGAGCAGTTCTTC. The encoded protein is CASSRDDLGEQFF.

The chain joins TRBV7-3 to TRBJ2-1; 9 positions agree with TRBD2. The trim removed 1 base at V and 10 bases at J, leaving 11 bases unmatched. Germline values: CDR1 SGHTA, CDR2 FQGTGA. This CDR3 is 16 amino acids long. CDR3 nucleotides: TGTGCCAGCAGCTTAATTGGGACTAGCCGCAATCAGGAGCAGTTCTTC. This translates into CASSLIGTSRNQEQFF. The whole variable domain, remainder taken from reference TRBV7-3 and TRBJ2-1, is GAGVSQTPSNKVTEKGKYVELRCDPISGHTALYWYRQSLGQGPEFLIYFQGTGAADDSGLPNDRFFAVRPEGSVSTLKIQRTERGDSAVYLCASSLIGTSRNQEQFFGPGTRLTVL.

The table lists this clonotype with many counts. The chain links TRBV20-1 to TRBJ2-4; 14 nucleotides align to TRBD2. CDR1 and CDR2 from the germline V gene are DFQATT and SNEGSKA (reference sequence). The CDR3 is made up of 20 amino acids. Germline trimming cut 3 bases from V and 1 base from J; bases unmatched to any gene: 14. Written as DNA, the CDR3 is TGCAGTGCTAGCAAAGGGGGACTAGCGGGAGTTTCTGTTGCCAAAAACATTCAGTACTTC. It encodes CSASKGGLAGVSVAKNIQYF.

The rearrangement links TRBV20-1 to TRBJ2-7, with 11 bases aligning to TRBD2. CDR1 is DFQATT, CDR2 SNEGSKA, per germline (reference sequence). This CDR3 comprises 15 residues. V trimming: 6 bases; J trimming: 6 bases; junction bases outside the gene matches: 13. CDR3 amino acids: CSASRLAGQSFEQYF. The CDR3 region has the DNA TGCAGTGCGTCTAGACTAGCGGGACAGTCTTTCGAGCAGTACTTC.

This chain connects TRBV29-1 to TRBJ2-3, with 13 bases matching TRBD2. Germline values: CDR1 SQVTM, CDR2 ANQGSEA. V gave up 6 bases and J gave up 0 bases; unmatched junction bases: 9. The CDR3 covers 17 residues. The DNA for the CDR3 is TGCAGCGTAGCGAGGACTAGCGGGAGCGGGAGCACAGATACGCAGTATTTT. Translated, it gives CSVARTSGSGSTDTQYF.

Details on this clonotype: Relative to the germline gene, one junction end is altered; a read error may explain this. The gene calls are TRBV20-1 and TRBJ2-5, with D unresolved. CDR3 length: 10 amino acids. Per germline, CDR1 DFQATT and CDR2 SNEGSKA (reference sequence). CDR3 protein: CSAREESQYF. CDR3 nucleotides: TGCAGTGCTAGAGAGGAGAGCCAGTACTTC.

This chain links TRBV20-1 with TRBJ2-5; unclear D gene. Trimming removed 0 bases from V and 2 bases from J, with 13 bases in between. There are 15 residues in the CDR3. CDR1 is DFQATT and CDR2 is SNEGSKA in the germline V gene (reference sequence). CDR3 region: CSARDGRKYQETQYF. CDR3 nucleotide sequence: TGCAGTGCTAGAGATGGGCGAAAATATCAAGAGACCCAGTACTTC.

This chain joins TRBV27 and TRBJ2-3, with 8 bases that match TRBD2. The CDR3 is made up of 15 amino acids. V trimming: 6 bases; J trimming: 0 bases; junction bases outside the gene matches: 5. Germline CDR1 MNHEY, CDR2 SMNVEV (reference sequence). CDR3 amino acids: CASRLAGSSTDTQYF. The CDR3 DNA is TGTGCCAGCAGATTAGCGGGGTCAAGCACAGATACGCAGTATTTT.

The sample holds a few counts of this clonotype. The chain joins TRBV5-1 to TRBJ2-5, with TRBD2 identical over 11 bases. The V and J ends lost 4 bases and 2 bases, in that order; junction bases with no gene match: 10. CDR3 length equals 17 residues. The germline CDR1 and CDR2 sequences are SGHRS and YFSETQ. Written as DNA, the CDR3 is TGCGCCAGCAGCGGCACGACTAGCGGGGTTCAACAAGAGACCCAGTACTTC. It is translated as CASSGTTSGVQQETQYF.

A few counts support this clonotype. The V call is TRBV20-1, the J call TRBJ2-5; 7 nucleotides match TRBD2. Germline CDR1 and CDR2: DFQATT and SNEGSKA (reference sequence). The CDR3 loop spans 16 amino acids. J was trimmed by 4 bases and V by 3 bases; bases with no gene match: 14. Here the CDR3 reads CSASLQMGLRGETQYF. In DNA form, the CDR3 reads TGCAGTGCTAGCCTGCAAATGGGACTAAGGGGAGAGACCCAGTACTTC.

This chain joins TRBV9 and TRBJ2-1; D assignment may be TRBD1 or TRBD2 (5 bases each). This CDR3 has 15 amino acids. V lost 4 bases, J lost 8 bases, and 19 bases lay in between. CDR1 and CDR2 from the germline V gene are SGDLS and YYNGEE. CDR3 residues: CASSPRRTTQHEQFF. The CDR3 DNA is TGTGCCAGCAGCCCTAGGAGGACAACTCAACATGAGCAGTTCTTC.

This rearrangement joins TRBV10-3 to TRBJ1-6; TRBD1 aligns across 7 bases. This CDR3 spans 16 amino acids. The germline gives CDR1 ENHRY, CDR2 SYGVKD. The J segment lost 5 bases and the V segment lost 2 bases, leaving 6 bases of the junction unmatched. The CDR3 here is CAISEKRQGDNSPLHF. DNA for the CDR3: TGTGCCATCAGTGAGAAGAGACAGGGAGATAATTCACCCCTCCACTTT.

CDR3 coding DNA: TGTGCCAGCAGTTGGAGCGGGAGTTGGGAAGAGACCCAGTACTTC. This encodes CASSWSGSWEETQYF. This chain uses TRBV5-5 with TRBJ2-5; 8 bases fit TRBD2. The CDR3 extends over 15 amino acids. The V and J ends lost 5 bases and 3 bases, in that order; junction bases with no gene match: 9. Germline-derived CDR1 and CDR2 are SGHKS and YYEKEE (reference sequence).